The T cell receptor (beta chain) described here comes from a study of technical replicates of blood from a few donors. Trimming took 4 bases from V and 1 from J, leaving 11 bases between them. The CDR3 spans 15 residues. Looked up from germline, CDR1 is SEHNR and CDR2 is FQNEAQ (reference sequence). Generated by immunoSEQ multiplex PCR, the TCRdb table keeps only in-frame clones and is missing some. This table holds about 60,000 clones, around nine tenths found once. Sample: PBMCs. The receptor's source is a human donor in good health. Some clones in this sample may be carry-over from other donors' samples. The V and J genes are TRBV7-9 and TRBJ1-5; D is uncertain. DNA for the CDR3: TGTGCCAGCAGCTCCCGGGAGCCGAGCAATCAGCCCCAGCATTTT. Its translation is CASSSREPSNQPQHF.